These 26 T cell receptor beta chains came from one sample sequenced in a study of regulatory T cells in long-lasting Graves disease. Arm-PCR of CDR3 regions and iRepertoire HTBI primers were used to build TCR beta libraries. One entry per CDR3 protein results from TCRdb running MiXCR on the multiplex PCR reads. Of a few hundred thousand distinct CDR3 sequences detected, less than 20% appear once; the ten largest clones hold around a quarter. Noted time point: newly diagnosed GD, antithyroid drugs for less than 3 months. Following extraction of RNA from PBMCs, that RNA was used to make the TCR library. These data are also associated with another study on T cells in Graves' hyperthyroidism and ophthalmopathy.

The sample consisted of peripheral blood mononuclear cells (PBMCs), taken at new diagnosis, from a patient treated with antithyroid drugs. The origin of the receptors is a young woman with Graves disease.

This clonotype has only one observation. This chain links TRBV5-4 with TRBJ2-3, with D perhaps TRBD1 (6 bases). The CDR3 consists of 15 residues. CDR1 SGHNT and CDR2 YYREEE come from the germline V gene (reference sequence). V gave up 4 bases and J gave up 2 bases, with 14 bases separating them. DNA of the CDR3: TGTGCCAGCAGCCCAACGGGACATCTCACAGATACGCAGTATTTT. This gives the protein CASSPTGHLTDTQYF.

This clonotype was seen only a few times. The J gene is TRBJ1-1, the V gene TRBV2; 11 positions match TRBD1. The CDR3 runs to 13 residues. Germline loops: CDR1 SNHLY, CDR2 FYNNEI. V lost 10 bases and J lost 5; bases outside the gene matches: 6. The CDR3 sequence is CATRDRGETEAFF. Here the CDR3 DNA reads TGTGCCACCCGGGACAGGGGGGAGACTGAAGCTTTCTTT.

Ten or more counts support this clonotype. This sequence joins TRBV11-1 and TRBJ2-2; D not certain. Per the germline V gene, CDR1 is SGHAT and CDR2 is FQDESV (reference sequence). The CDR3 covers 13 residues. The germline V and J ends were trimmed by 2 bases and 4 bases, with 5 bases remaining between them. Here the CDR3 reads CASSLILTGELFF. CDR3 nucleotide sequence: TGTGCCAGCAGCTTAATACTCACCGGGGAGCTGTTTTTT.

As for this clonotype: The CDR3 end shows no conserved phenylalanine or tryptophan, and so a read error is likely. The chain recombines TRBV28 with TRBJ2-1; possible D gene TRBD2, 6 bases. Germline-derived CDR1 and CDR2 are MDHEN and SYDVKM. The V end lost 2 bases, the J end lost 7 bases, and 18 bases lay between the germline ends. The CDR3 covers 16 residues. CDR3 protein: CASSLGLARTRNEQFL. As DNA, the CDR3 is TGTGCCAGCAGTTTAGGTCTAGCGAGGACCCGGAATGAGCAGTTCCTC.

This clonotype was detected a few times. The chain couples TRBV7-8 to TRBJ2-3, with 7 bases lining up with TRBD2. Germline V CDR1 and CDR2: SGHVS, FQNEAQ. The CDR3 totals 18 residues. J lost 4 bases, V lost 5 bases, and 18 bases had no gene match. The CDR3: CASSQIRGTMISPDTQYF. The CDR3 DNA is TGTGCCAGCAGCCAAATTCGTGGGACTATGATTTCCCCAGATACGCAGTATTTT.

The chain combines TRBV7-9 with TRBJ2-2; no definite D call. The CDR3 has 15 residues. The germline V and J ends were trimmed by 6 bases and 0 bases, with 11 bases remaining between them. CDR1 is SEHNR and CDR2 is FQNEAQ in the germline V gene (reference sequence). The CDR3 reads CASSMGIPNTGELFF. DNA for the CDR3: TGTGCCAGCAGTATGGGGATTCCGAACACCGGGGAGCTGTTTTTT.

This clonotype has a count of ten or more. The chain is built from TRBV6-1 and TRBJ1-2, with a tentative D call TRBD1 (6 bases). The germline V gene has CDR1 MNHNS and CDR2 SASEGT. The V end was cut by 6 bases, the J end by 2 bases, with 13 bases between. The CDR3 is made up of 14 amino acids. The CDR3 DNA follows: TGTGCCAGCAGGAGGACAGTCGACAACTATGGCTACACCTTC. Protein product: CASRRTVDNYGYTF.

This clonotype came up a few times. The V call is TRBV28, the J call TRBJ2-2, with TRBD1 matching 9 bases. Germline V CDR1 and CDR2: MDHEN, SYDVKM. J lost 3 bases, V lost 4 bases, and 6 bases had no gene match. The CDR3 has 16 residues. CDR3 nucleotide sequence: TGTGCCAGCAGTTGGGGAACAGGGGGCTACACCGGGGAGCTGTTTTTT. Residues: CASSWGTGGYTGELFF.

The J gene is TRBJ1-1, the V gene TRBV10-3; 7 bases align to TRBD1. CDR1 is ENHRY, CDR2 SYGVKD, per germline. The V gene end was trimmed by 4 bases and the J gene end by 8 bases; junction bases not matched to a gene: 7. CDR3 length: 13 residues. The CDR3 sequence is CAISGYGTDEAFF. DNA of the CDR3: TGTGCCATCAGTGGATATGGGACAGACGAAGCTTTCTTT.

This clonotype was seen more than once but under ten times. V and J are TRBV4-1 and TRBJ1-6; TRBD1 aligns across 9 bases. In germline, CDR1 is MGHRA, CDR2 YSYEKL. J gave up 10 bases and V 2 bases, and 6 bases lay outside the gene matches. CDR3 size: 15 residues. CDR3 sequence: CASSQPGQGFSPLHF. The CDR3 nucleotides are TGCGCCAGCAGCCAACCGGGACAGGGTTTCTCACCCCTCCACTTT.

This clonotype appeared a few times. The V and J genes are TRBV9 and TRBJ2-2, with TRBD1 matching over 8 bases. The CDR3 extends over 14 amino acids. V was clipped by 3 bases and J by 3 bases; unmatched bases: 1. The germline gives CDR1 SGDLS, CDR2 YYNGEE. The CDR3 is CASSDRGYTGELFF. For the CDR3, the DNA is TGTGCCAGCAGCGACAGGGGGTACACCGGGGAGCTGTTTTTT.

About this clonotype itself: Given a much more abundant clone one base away, this may be a read error. The V call is TRBV2, the J call TRBJ2-1; TRBD2 might be the D (6 bases). This CDR3 has 15 residues. Trimming took 6 bases from V and 6 from J, leaving 18 bases between them. Germline V gives CDR1 SNHLY, CDR2 FYNNEI. CDR3 in amino acids: CASSYWASVRNEQFF. The CDR3, as DNA: TGTGCCAGCAGCTATTGGGCTAGCGTACGCAATGAGCAGTTCTTC.

This clonotype came up many times. The chain links TRBV12-3 or TRBV12-4 to TRBJ2-1; 10 nucleotides align to TRBD1. The CDR3 contains 15 residues. Trimming at V came to 8 bases and at J to 4 bases, leaving 8 bases not matched to a gene. The CDR3 DNA sequence: TGTGCCAGCTCACCCCGACAGGGGGCTTACAATGAGCAGTTCTTC. As protein: CASSPRQGAYNEQFF.

The chain links TRBV28 to TRBJ2-1; TRBD2 agrees at 12 bases. The CDR3 length is 15 residues. V lost 6 bases and J lost 6; bases outside the gene matches: 6. The germline V gene encodes CDR1 MDHEN and CDR2 SYDVKM. The CDR3: CASSLAGGRLNEQFF. The CDR3 DNA reads as TGTGCCAGCAGCCTAGCGGGAGGGCGTCTCAATGAGCAGTTCTTC. The whole variable domain, remainder taken from reference TRBV28 and TRBJ2-1, is DVKVTQSSRYLVKRTGEKVFLECVQDMDHENMFWYRQDPGLGLRLIYFSYDVKMKEKGDIPEGYSVSREKKERFSLILESASTNQTSMYLCASSLAGGRLNEQFFGPGTRLTVL.

The sample holds a few counts of this clonotype. The rearrangement uses TRBV6-4 and TRBJ1-1, with D tentatively TRBD1 (5 bases). The germline V and J ends were trimmed by 3 bases and 1 base, with 9 bases remaining between them. The CDR3 has 14 residues. CDR1 is MRHNA, CDR2 SNTAGT, per germline. This CDR3 is CASSERQGNTEAFF. Here the CDR3 DNA reads TGTGCCAGCAGTGAGCGCCAGGGGAACACTGAAGCTTTCTTT.

Many counts were recorded for this clonotype. The chain links TRBV13 to TRBJ2-2; D uncertain. The length of the CDR3 is 14 residues. CDR1 is PRHDT and CDR2 is FYEKMQ in the germline V gene (reference sequence). V lost 5 bases, J lost 9 bases, and 16 bases lay in between. CDR3 in amino acids: CASSHTLRRRELFF. CDR3 DNA sequence: TGTGCCAGCAGCCACACGTTAAGACGGCGGGAGCTGTTTTTT.

This clonotype was detected ten times or more. The rearrangement joins TRBV20-1 to TRBJ2-1; 12 bases fit TRBD2. CDR1 is DFQATT and CDR2 is SNEGSKA in the germline V gene (reference sequence). Trimming at V came to 3 bases and at J to 9 bases, leaving 6 bases not matched to a gene. The CDR3 contains 14 residues. The CDR3 DNA reads TGCAGTGCTAGGTTGACTAGCGGGAGTAGTGAGCAGTTCTTC. Its protein is CSARLTSGSSEQFF.

This clonotype was found a few times. The J gene is TRBJ2-3, the V gene TRBV7-3; weak D call: TRBD1 (6 bases). Germline V CDR1 and CDR2: SGHTA, FQGTGA. The V end lost 6 bases, the J end lost 0 bases, and 13 bases lay between the germline ends. The CDR3 spans 15 residues. CDR3 residues: CASSPDRSSTDTQYF. CDR3 DNA sequence: TGTGCCAGCAGTCCCGACAGGAGTAGCACAGATACGCAGTATTTT. Variable domain in full (rest from reference TRBV7-3 and TRBJ2-3): GAGVSQTPSNKVTEKGKYVELRCDPISGHTALYWYRQSLGQGPEFLIYFQGTGAADDSGLPNDRFFAVRPEGSVSTLKIQRTERGDSAVYLCASSPDRSSTDTQYFGPGTRLTVL.

There are a few counts of this clonotype. This chain joins TRBV27 and TRBJ2-3, with 10 bases identical to TRBD1. After removal of 5 bases from V and 3 bases from J, the junction contained 8 bases not matched to a gene. The CDR3 runs to 16 residues. Germline-derived CDR1 and CDR2 are MNHEY and SMNVEV (reference sequence). The CDR3 DNA follows: TGTGCCAGCAGTCCTGACAGGGGGCGCCTTACAGATACGCAGTATTTT. Its protein product is CASSPDRGRLTDTQYF.

This clonotype has at least ten counts. The chain carries TRBV3-1 and TRBJ1-1; D gene ambiguous. Trimming pared 7 bases from V and 2 bases from J, leaving 14 bases between. The CDR3 consists of 14 residues. CDR1 is LGHDT, CDR2 YNNKEL, per germline (reference sequence). CDR3 sequence: CASTLRQTNTEAFF. CDR3 in DNA: TGTGCCAGCACCTTGAGACAAACCAACACTGAAGCTTTCTTT.

This clonotype was observed at least ten times. The DNA for the CDR3 is TGTGCCAGTCATTCGCCGAGCGGGGTCAATGAGCAGTTCTTC. It is translated as CASHSPSGVNEQFF. The rearrangement uses TRBV7-2 and TRBJ2-1; 7 bases fit TRBD2. The CDR3 is 14 amino acids. The germline CDR1 and CDR2 sequences are SGHTA and FQGNSA. After removal of 9 bases from V and 6 bases from J, the junction contained 11 bases not matched to a gene.

This chain connects TRBV29-1 to TRBJ2-3, with TRBD2 identical over 9 bases. Germline CDR1 SQVTM, CDR2 ANQGSEA. V dropped 5 bases and J dropped 4; count of bases not matched to a gene: 7. The CDR3 spans 14 residues. CDR3 nucleotides: TGCAGCGTTTTCCTAGCGGGAATCTCAGATACGCAGTATTTT. Protein: CSVFLAGISDTQYF.

This clonotype was found many times. This sequence joins TRBV30 and TRBJ1-1; no clear D. From germline, CDR1 is GTSNPN and CDR2 SVGIG (reference sequence). CDR3 length: 16 amino acids. Trimming stripped 0 bases from V and 1 base from J, with 15 bases between. As DNA, the CDR3 is TGTGCCTGGAGTGTATGGTCGGGCACTTCGAACACTGAAGCTTTCTTT. Translating gives CAWSVWSGTSNTEAFF.

This clonotype was seen ten or more times. This sequence joins TRBV6-1 and TRBJ1-5; no reliable D call. Looked up from germline, CDR1 is MNHNS and CDR2 is SASEGT. The CDR3 consists of 14 residues. The V end was cut by 6 bases, the J end by 2 bases, with 11 bases between. The CDR3 DNA reads TGTGCCAGCAGAAAAGGGTGGGGCAATCAGCCCCAGCATTTT. Amino acids: CASRKGWGNQPQHF.

This clonotype was seen ten or more times. This chain joins TRBV7-9 and TRBJ1-2, with a possible D match to TRBD1 (5 bases). This CDR3 region has 15 residues. V was shortened by 6 bases and J by 7 bases, with 21 bases between the two germline ends. Germline assignment: CDR1 SEHNR and CDR2 FQNEAQ (reference sequence). CDR3 nucleotide sequence: TGTGCCAGCAGACGTGGGACGGGTCCTAAGGCTGGCTACACCTTC. Protein sequence: CASRRGTGPKAGYTF. Full variable domain (remainder filled in from reference TRBV7-9 and TRBJ1-2): DTGVSQNPRHKITKRGQNVTFRCDPISEHNRLYWYRQTLGQGPEFLTYFQNEAQLEKSRLLSDRFSAERPKGSFSTLEIQRTEQGDSAMYLCASRRGTGPKAGYTFGSGTRLTVV.

This clonotype was seen at least ten times. The gene calls are TRBV7-2 and TRBJ2-5, with 12 nucleotides matching TRBD2. The V gene's germline CDR1 is SGHTA and CDR2 FQGNSA. The junction had 4 bases not matched to a gene; V was cut back by 3 bases and J by 5 bases. The CDR3 is 15 amino acids. The CDR3 region has the DNA TGTGCCAGCAGCTTGACTAGCGGGAGTTGGGAGACCCAGTACTTC. Its translation: CASSLTSGSWETQYF.